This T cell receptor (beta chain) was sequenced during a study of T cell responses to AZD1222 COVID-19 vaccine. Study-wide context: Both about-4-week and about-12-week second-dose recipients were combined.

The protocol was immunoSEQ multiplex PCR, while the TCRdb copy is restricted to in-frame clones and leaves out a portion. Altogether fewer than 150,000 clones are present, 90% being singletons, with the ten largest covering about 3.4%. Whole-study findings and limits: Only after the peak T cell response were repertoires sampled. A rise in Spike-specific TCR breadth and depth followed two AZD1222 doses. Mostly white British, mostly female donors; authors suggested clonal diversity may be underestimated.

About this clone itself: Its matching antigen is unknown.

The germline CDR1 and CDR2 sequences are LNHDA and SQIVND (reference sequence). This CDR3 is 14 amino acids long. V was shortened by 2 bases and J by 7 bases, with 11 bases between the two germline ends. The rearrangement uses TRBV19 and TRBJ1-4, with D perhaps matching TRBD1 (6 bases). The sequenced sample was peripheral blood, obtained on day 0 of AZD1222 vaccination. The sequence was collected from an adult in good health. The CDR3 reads CASSIQQGGEKLFF. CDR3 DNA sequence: TGTGCCAGTAGTATACAACAGGGTGGTGAAAAACTGTTTTTT.